The clone carrying this TCR beta chain was detected only once. The data belong to a study of blood T cell repertoires in COVID-19. About the research overall: Sites across the United States, Italy and Spain contributed samples from acute and convalescent COVID-19. T cells, B-cell-depleted T cells, or PBMCs supplied cDNA or gDNA.

Profiled with immunoSEQ multiplex PCR; TCRdb holds only in-frame clones, not every one. The data contain hundreds of thousands of clones, 89% of them singletons. This CDR3 has 17 amino acids. CDR1 and CDR2 (germline): SEHNR, FQNEAQ (reference sequence). V lost 5 bases, J lost 0 bases, and 7 bases stayed unmatched. The clonotype was recovered from a woman in her twenties or thirties with COVID-19, enrolled during active disease. Source material: peripheral blood. The chain has TRBV7-9 and TRBJ2-6; 7 nucleotides line up with TRBD1. The CDR3 here is CASSLGDSNSGANVLTF. CDR3 coding DNA: TGTGCCAGCAGCCTAGGGGACAGCAACTCTGGGGCCAACGTCCTGACTTTC.